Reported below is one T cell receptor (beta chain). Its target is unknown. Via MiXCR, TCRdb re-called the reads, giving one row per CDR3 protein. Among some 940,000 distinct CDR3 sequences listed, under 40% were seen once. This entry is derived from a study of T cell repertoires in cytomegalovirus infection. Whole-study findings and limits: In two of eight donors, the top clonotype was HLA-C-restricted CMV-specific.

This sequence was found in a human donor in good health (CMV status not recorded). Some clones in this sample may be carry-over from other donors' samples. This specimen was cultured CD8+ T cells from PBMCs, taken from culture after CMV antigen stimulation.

CDR3 sequence: CASSMVGTGNSPLHF. The CDR3 DNA sequence: TGTGCCAGCAGCATGGTTGGGACGGGGAATTCACCCCTCCACTTT. The V gene is TRBV6-1, the J gene TRBJ1-6; weak D call: TRBD1 (5 bases). The CDR3 totals 15 residues. Trimming left V 6 bases short and J 7 bases short, with 16 bases between. CDR1 is MNHNS, CDR2 SASEGT, per germline.